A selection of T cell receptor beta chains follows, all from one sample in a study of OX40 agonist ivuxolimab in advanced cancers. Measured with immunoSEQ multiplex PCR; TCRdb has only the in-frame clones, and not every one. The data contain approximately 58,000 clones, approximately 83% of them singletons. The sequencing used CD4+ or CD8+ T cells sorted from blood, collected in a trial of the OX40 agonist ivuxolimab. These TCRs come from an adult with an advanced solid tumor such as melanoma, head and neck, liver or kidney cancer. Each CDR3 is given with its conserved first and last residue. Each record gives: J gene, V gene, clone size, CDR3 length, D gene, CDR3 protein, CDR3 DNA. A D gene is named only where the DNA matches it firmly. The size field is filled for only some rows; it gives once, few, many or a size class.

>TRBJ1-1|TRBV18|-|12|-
CASGRGTTEAFF
TGTGCCAGCGGCCGGGGGACCACTGAAGCTTTCTTT
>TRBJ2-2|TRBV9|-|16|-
CASSVRALGFSGELFF
TGTGCCAGCAGCGTTCGGGCGCTGGGTTTTTCCGGGGAGCTGTTTTTT
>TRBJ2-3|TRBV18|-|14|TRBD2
CASSWTSGRDTQYF
TGTGCCAGCTCCTGGACTAGCGGGAGGGATACGCAGTATTTT
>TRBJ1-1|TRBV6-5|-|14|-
CASSSYPLRTEAFF
TGTGCCAGCAGTTCCTACCCCTTGCGCACTGAAGCTTTCTTT
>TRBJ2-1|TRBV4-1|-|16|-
CASSQVGRRSYNEQFF
TGCGCCAGCAGCCAAGTAGGTCGGCGGTCCTACAATGAGCAGTTCTTC
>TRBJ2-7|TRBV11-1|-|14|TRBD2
CASSSTSVYYEQYF
TGTGCCAGCAGCTCCACTAGCGTGTACTACGAGCAGTACTTC
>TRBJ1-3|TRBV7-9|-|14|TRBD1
CASSLTGSGNTIYF
TGTGCCAGCAGCTTGACAGGGTCTGGAAACACCATATATTTT
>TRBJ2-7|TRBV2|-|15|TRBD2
CASSEEASGSSEQYF
TGTGCCAGCAGTGAAGAGGCTAGCGGGAGCTCCGAGCAGTACTTC
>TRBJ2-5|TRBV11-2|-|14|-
CASQDRVEGETQYF
TGTGCCAGCCAGGACCGTGTTGAGGGAGAGACCCAGTACTTC
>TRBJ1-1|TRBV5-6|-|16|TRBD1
CASSQDPGTGGTEAFF
TGTGCCAGCAGCCAAGATCCCGGGACAGGGGGCACTGAAGCTTTCTTT
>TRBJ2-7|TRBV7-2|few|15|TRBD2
CASRLRSSGGSEQYF
TGTGCCAGCAGGCTTAGGAGTAGCGGGGGGAGTGAGCAGTACTTC
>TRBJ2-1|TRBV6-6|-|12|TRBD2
CASSTLALPVFF
TGTGCCAGCAGTACACTAGCGCTCCCGGTGTTCTTC
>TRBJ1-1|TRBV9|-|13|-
CASSVGIGAEAFF
TGTGCCAGCAGCGTAGGTATCGGGGCTGAAGCTTTCTTT
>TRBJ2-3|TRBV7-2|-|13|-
CASSYRDSDTQYF
TGTGCCAGCAGCTACCGGGACTCAGATACGCAGTATTTT
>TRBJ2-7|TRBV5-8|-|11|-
CASSFIYEQYF
TGTGCCAGCAGCTTTATCTACGAGCAGTACTTC
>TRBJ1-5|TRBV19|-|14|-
CASKRVGGESAQHF
TGTGCCAGTAAACGGGTAGGGGGTGAAAGTGCCCAGCATTTT
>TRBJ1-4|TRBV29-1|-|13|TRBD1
CSGTTGGDEKLFF
TGCAGCGGAACGACAGGGGGAGACGAAAAACTGTTTTTT
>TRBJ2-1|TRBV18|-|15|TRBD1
CASSLTGSSYNEQFF
TGTGCCAGCTCACTGACAGGGAGCTCCTACAATGAGCAGTTCTTC